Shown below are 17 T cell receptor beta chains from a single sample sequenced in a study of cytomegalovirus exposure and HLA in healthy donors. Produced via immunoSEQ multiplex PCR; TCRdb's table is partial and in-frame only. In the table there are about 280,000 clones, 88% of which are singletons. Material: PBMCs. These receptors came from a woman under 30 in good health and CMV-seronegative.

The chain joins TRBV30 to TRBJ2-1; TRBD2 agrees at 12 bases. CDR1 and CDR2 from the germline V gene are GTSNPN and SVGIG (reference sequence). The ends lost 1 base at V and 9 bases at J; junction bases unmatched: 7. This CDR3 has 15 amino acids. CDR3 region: CAWSATSGRRGEQFF. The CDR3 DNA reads TGTGCCTGGAGTGCGACTAGCGGGAGACGAGGTGAGCAGTTCTTC.

This CDR3 is CASSLALDSSYNSPLHF. The CDR3 DNA reads as TGTGCCAGCAGCTTAGCGTTGGACAGCTCCTATAATTCACCCCTCCACTTT. J is TRBJ1-6 and V is TRBV7-9; D possibly corresponds to TRBD1 (6 bases). CDR3 length: 17 residues. Per the germline V gene, CDR1 is SEHNR and CDR2 is FQNEAQ (reference sequence). Trimming removed 0 bases from V and 0 bases from J, with 9 bases in between.

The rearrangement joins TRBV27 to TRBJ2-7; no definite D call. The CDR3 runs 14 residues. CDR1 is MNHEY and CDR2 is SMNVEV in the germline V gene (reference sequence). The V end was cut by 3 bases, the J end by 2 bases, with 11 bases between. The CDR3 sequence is CASSFYASTYEQYF. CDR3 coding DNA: TGTGCCAGCAGTTTCTATGCAAGCACCTACGAGCAGTACTTC.

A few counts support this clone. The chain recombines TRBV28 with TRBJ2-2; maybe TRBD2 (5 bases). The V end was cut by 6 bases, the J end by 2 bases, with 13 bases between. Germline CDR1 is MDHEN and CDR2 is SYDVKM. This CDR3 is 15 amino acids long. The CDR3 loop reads CASSRSGDNTGELFF. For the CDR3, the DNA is TGTGCCAGCAGCAGATCCGGGGATAACACCGGGGAGCTGTTTTTT.

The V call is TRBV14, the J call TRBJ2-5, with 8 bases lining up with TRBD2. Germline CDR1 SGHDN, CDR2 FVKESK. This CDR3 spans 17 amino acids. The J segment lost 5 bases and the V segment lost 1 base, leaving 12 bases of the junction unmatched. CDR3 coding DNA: TGTGCCAGCAGCCAAGTTAAGGCCGGGAGGGCTCAGGAGACCCAGTACTTC. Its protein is CASSQVKAGRAQETQYF.

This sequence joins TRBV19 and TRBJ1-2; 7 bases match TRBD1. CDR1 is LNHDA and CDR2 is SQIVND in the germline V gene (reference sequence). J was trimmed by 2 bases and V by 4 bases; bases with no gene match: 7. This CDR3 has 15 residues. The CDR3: CASSTTGYANYGYTF. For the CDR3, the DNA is TGTGCCAGTAGTACGACAGGGTACGCAAACTATGGCTACACCTTC. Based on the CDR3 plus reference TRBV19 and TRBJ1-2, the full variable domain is DGGITQSPKYLFRKEGQNVTLSCEQNLNHDAMYWYRQDPGQGLRLIYYSQIVNDFQKGDIAEGYSVSREKKESFPLTVTSAQKNPTAFYLCASSTTGYANYGYTFGSGTRLTVV.

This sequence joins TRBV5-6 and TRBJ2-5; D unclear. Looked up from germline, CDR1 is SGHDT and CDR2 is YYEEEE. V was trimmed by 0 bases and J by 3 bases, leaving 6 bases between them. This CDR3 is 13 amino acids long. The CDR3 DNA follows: TGTGCCAGCAGCTTGGTCGGTAAAGAGACCCAGTACTTC. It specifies CASSLVGKETQYF. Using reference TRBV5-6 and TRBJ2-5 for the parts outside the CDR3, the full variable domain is DAGVTQSPTHLIKTRGQQVTLRCSPKSGHDTVSWYQQALGQGPQFIFQYYEEEERQRGNFPDRFSGHQFPNYSSELNVNALLLGDSALYLCASSLVGKETQYFGPGTRLLVL.

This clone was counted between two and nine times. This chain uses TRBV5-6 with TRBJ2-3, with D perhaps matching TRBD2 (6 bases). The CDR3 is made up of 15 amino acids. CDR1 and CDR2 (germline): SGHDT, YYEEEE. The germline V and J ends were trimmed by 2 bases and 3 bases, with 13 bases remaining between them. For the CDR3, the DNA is TGTGCCAGCAGCTTCCGTAGACTAGTTACAGATACGCAGTATTTT. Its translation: CASSFRRLVTDTQYF.

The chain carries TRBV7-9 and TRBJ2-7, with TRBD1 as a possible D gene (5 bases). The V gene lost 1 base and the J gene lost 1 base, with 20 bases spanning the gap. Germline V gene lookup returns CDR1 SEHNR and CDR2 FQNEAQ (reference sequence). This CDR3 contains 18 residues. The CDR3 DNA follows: TGTGCCAGCAGCTTAGTGGCTACAGGCGGCCTCGGTTCCTACGAGCAGTACTTC. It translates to CASSLVATGGLGSYEQYF.

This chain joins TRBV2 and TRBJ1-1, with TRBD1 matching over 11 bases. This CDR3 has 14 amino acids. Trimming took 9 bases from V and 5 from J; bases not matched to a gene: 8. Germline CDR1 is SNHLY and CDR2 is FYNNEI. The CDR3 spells CASSSGTGGTEAFF. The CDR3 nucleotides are TGTGCCAGTAGCAGCGGGACAGGGGGTACTGAAGCTTTCTTT. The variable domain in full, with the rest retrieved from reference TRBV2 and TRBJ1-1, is EPEVTQTPSHQVTQMGQEVILRCVPISNHLYFYWYRQILGQKVEFLVSFYNNEISEKSEIFDDQFSVERPDGSNFTLKIRSTKLEDSAMYFCASSSGTGGTEAFFGQGTRLTVV.

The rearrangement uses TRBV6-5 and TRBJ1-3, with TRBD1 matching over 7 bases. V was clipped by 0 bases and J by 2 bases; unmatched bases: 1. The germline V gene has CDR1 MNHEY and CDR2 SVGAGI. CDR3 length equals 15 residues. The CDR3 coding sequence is TGTGCCAGCAGTTACTCAGGGACAGCTGGAAACACCATATATTTT. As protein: CASSYSGTAGNTIYF.

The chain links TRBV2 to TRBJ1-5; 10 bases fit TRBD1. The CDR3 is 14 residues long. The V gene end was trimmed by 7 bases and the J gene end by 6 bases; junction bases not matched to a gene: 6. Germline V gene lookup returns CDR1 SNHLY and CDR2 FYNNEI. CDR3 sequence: CASTPDRGLQPQHF. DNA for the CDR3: TGTGCCAGCACTCCTGACAGGGGGCTTCAGCCCCAGCATTTT.

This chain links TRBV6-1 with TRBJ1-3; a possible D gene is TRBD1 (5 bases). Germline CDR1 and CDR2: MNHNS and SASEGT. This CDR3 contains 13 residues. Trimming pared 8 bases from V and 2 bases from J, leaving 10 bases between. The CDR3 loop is CASGDLAGNTIYF. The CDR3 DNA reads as TGTGCCAGCGGGGACTTAGCTGGAAACACCATATATTTT.

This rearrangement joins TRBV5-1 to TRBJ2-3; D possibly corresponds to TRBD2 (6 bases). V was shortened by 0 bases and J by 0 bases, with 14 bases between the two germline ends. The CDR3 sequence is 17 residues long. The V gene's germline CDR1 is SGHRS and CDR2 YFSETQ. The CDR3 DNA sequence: TGCGCCAGCAGCTTGGCGGGTGGGACTCCGAGCACAGATACGCAGTATTTT. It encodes CASSLAGGTPSTDTQYF.

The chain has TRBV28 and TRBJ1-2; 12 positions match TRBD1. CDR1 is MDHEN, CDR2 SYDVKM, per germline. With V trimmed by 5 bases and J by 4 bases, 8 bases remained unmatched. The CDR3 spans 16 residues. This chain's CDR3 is CASSRSGTGGFYGYTF. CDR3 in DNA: TGTGCCAGCAGTCGCTCCGGGACAGGGGGCTTCTATGGCTACACCTTC.

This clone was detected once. CDR3 amino acids: CASRQYREIQETQYF. The CDR3 DNA reads TGTGCCAGCAGACAGTACAGGGAAATCCAAGAGACCCAGTACTTC. The chain uses TRBV7-2 and TRBJ2-5, with D possibly TRBD1 on 6 matching bases. This CDR3 spans 15 amino acids. Trimming took off 6 bases at V and 1 base at J, with 15 bases between the two ends. The germline V gene encodes CDR1 SGHTA and CDR2 FQGNSA.

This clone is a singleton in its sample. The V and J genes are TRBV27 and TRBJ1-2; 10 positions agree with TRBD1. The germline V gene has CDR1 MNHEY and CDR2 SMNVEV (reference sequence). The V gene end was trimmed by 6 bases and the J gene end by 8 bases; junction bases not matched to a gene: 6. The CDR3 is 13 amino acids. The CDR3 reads CASRQRTGGGYTF. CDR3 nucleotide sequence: TGTGCCAGCAGACAGAGGACAGGGGGGGGCTACACCTTC.